These 26 T cell receptor beta chains originate from one sample sequenced in a study of cytomegalovirus exposure and HLA in healthy donors. PCR primers comprised 60 Vbeta and 13 Jbeta primers. Data came from immunoSEQ multiplex PCR; TCRdb stores just in-frame clones and leaves some out. The top ten clones hold approximately 2.9% of a sample with about 130,000 clones, roughly 17% of them seen once. The specimen was PBMCs. All receptors derive from a female donor in good health and CMV-seropositive.

This clone was counted only a few times. The V call is TRBV11-3, the J call TRBJ1-1; 7 nucleotides align to TRBD1. The CDR3 spans 14 residues. With V trimmed by 5 bases and J by 1 base, 4 bases remained unmatched. CDR1 SGHNT and CDR2 YENEEA come from the germline V gene. In DNA form, the CDR3 reads TGTGCCAGCAGCGTCACAGGGGCGAACACTGAAGCTTTCTTT. It codes for CASSVTGANTEAFF.

This clone showed up just a few times. This chain joins TRBV19 and TRBJ1-5; no clear D gene. The V gene lost 0 bases and the J gene lost 7 bases, with 10 bases spanning the gap. This CDR3 region has 14 residues. CDR1 is LNHDA, CDR2 SQIVND, per germline (reference sequence). CDR3 in amino acids: CASSIDLAAQPQHF. Written as DNA, the CDR3 is TGTGCCAGTAGTATAGATTTGGCGGCCCAGCCCCAGCATTTT.

The chain has TRBV5-1 and TRBJ2-5; perhaps TRBD2 as D (6 bases). Looked up from germline, CDR1 is SGHRS and CDR2 is YFSETQ. There are 13 residues in the CDR3. The V end lost 2 bases, the J end lost 5 bases, and 10 bases lay between the germline ends. The chain's CDR3 is CASSFVGRETQYF. CDR3 bases: TGCGCCAGCAGCTTTGTGGGGAGGGAGACCCAGTACTTC.

The chain has TRBV25-1 and TRBJ2-7; 7 bases agree with TRBD1. The germline V gene encodes CDR1 MGHDK and CDR2 SYGVNS. Trimming took 5 bases from V and 2 from J; bases not matched to a gene: 9. There are 15 residues in the CDR3. CDR3 in DNA: TGTGCCAGCAGTCCTATCCAGGGGGTCACCTACGAGCAGTACTTC. It codes for CASSPIQGVTYEQYF.

This rearrangement joins TRBV5-1 to TRBJ2-7, with D unclear. The CDR3 length is 12 residues. The germline V gene has CDR1 SGHRS and CDR2 YFSETQ. Trimming took off 4 bases at V and 5 bases at J, with 10 bases between the two ends. CDR3 sequence: CASSLGWDEQYF. Here the CDR3 DNA reads TGCGCCAGCAGCCTCGGGTGGGACGAGCAGTACTTC. The full variable domain, rest sourced from reference TRBV5-1 and TRBJ2-7, is KAGVTQTPRYLIKTRGQQVTLSCSPISGHRSVSWYQQTPGQGLQFLFEYFSETQRNKGNFPGRFSGRQFSNSRSEMNVSTLELGDSALYLCASSLGWDEQYFGPGTRLTVT.

The V and J genes are TRBV5-1 and TRBJ2-5; TRBD2 matches 8 bases. This CDR3 is 13 amino acids long. V was clipped by 4 bases and J by 5 bases; unmatched bases: 4. The germline gives CDR1 SGHRS, CDR2 YFSETQ. CDR3 sequence reads: CASSPGTRETQYF. The CDR3 nucleotides read TGCGCCAGCAGCCCGGGGACTAGGGAGACCCAGTACTTC.

The rearrangement links TRBV27 to TRBJ2-7; 8 bases fit TRBD2. V lost 4 bases, J lost 5 bases, and 10 bases stayed unmatched. The germline CDR1 and CDR2 sequences are MNHEY and SMNVEV (reference sequence). The CDR3 length is 15 residues. CDR3 DNA: TGTGCCAGCAGTTGGGCCTTAGCGGGACGCAACGAGCAGTACTTC. Encoded protein: CASSWALAGRNEQYF.

This clone came up a few times. This chain joins TRBV19 and TRBJ2-2, with D perhaps TRBD1 (6 bases). CDR1 and CDR2 (germline): LNHDA, SQIVND (reference sequence). The CDR3 length is 14 residues. V was trimmed by 2 bases and J by 5 bases, leaving 9 bases between them. Written as DNA, the CDR3 is TGTGCCAGTAGTATAACAGGGAATACCGGGGAGCTGTTTTTT. This encodes CASSITGNTGELFF.

V and J are TRBV19 and TRBJ1-1, with D possibly TRBD1 on 6 matching bases. The germline V gene encodes CDR1 LNHDA and CDR2 SQIVND (reference sequence). Trimming took off 3 bases at V and 11 bases at J, with 16 bases between the two ends. The CDR3 is 13 residues long. CDR3 in DNA: TGTGCCAGTAGTATGGTAGTCCAGGGGAGCGCTTTCTTT. Protein sequence: CASSMVVQGSAFF. Filled out from reference TRBV19 and TRBJ1-1, the complete variable domain reads DGGITQSPKYLFRKEGQNVTLSCEQNLNHDAMYWYRQDPGQGLRLIYYSQIVNDFQKGDIAEGYSVSREKKESFPLTVTSAQKNPTAFYLCASSMVVQGSAFFGQGTRLTVV.

This clone was counted only a few times. V is TRBV5-6 and J is TRBJ1-5, with a possible D match to TRBD1 (5 bases). V lost 4 bases to trimming and J lost 0 bases, with 8 bases between them. CDR1 and CDR2 (germline): SGHDT, YYEEEE. This CDR3 spans 14 amino acids. CDR3: CASSRQGSNQPQHF. The DNA of the CDR3 is TGTGCCAGCAGCCGTCAGGGTAGCAATCAGCCCCAGCATTTT.

This clone was recorded a few times. The rearrangement links TRBV2 to TRBJ2-3; D might be TRBD1 (6 bases). The germline gives CDR1 SNHLY, CDR2 FYNNEI. The CDR3 extends over 14 amino acids. Trimming removed 6 bases from V and 6 bases from J, with 16 bases in between. The CDR3 nucleotides read TGTGCCAGCAGGGCCGGGACATCCGCGGATACGCAGTATTTT. It yields the protein CASRAGTSADTQYF.

Only a few counts were recorded for this clone. This rearrangement joins TRBV5-6 to TRBJ2-3; 7 nucleotides match TRBD1. V gave up 4 bases and J gave up 0 bases; unmatched junction bases: 5. The CDR3 sequence is 15 residues long. Looked up from germline, CDR1 is SGHDT and CDR2 is YYEEEE. This CDR3 is CASSPDRPSTDTQYF. The CDR3 DNA follows: TGTGCCAGCAGCCCGGACAGGCCAAGCACAGATACGCAGTATTTT.

As regards this clone: The sample holds other DNA sequences that translate to the same CDR3. The chain links TRBV27 to TRBJ1-2, with D perhaps TRBD1 (5 bases). Germline V gene data show CDR1 as MNHEY and CDR2 as SMNVEV (reference sequence). This CDR3 contains 13 residues. V lost 3 bases and J lost 4, with 9 bases in between. CDR3 loop: CASSFPGGYGYTF. CDR3 DNA: TGTGCCAGCAGTTTCCCCGGGGGCTATGGCTACACCTTC.

By sample fraction, this clone is medium-sized. This chain uses TRBV5-6 with TRBJ1-5; D is ambiguous. The CDR3 is made up of 14 amino acids. V lost 4 bases and J 7 bases, leaving 15 bases between the germline ends. Germline V CDR1 and CDR2: SGHDT, YYEEEE. CDR3 in DNA: TGTGCCAGCAGCCGCACTCCCGGAGGACAGCCCCAGCATTTT. Translation: CASSRTPGGQPQHF.

This clone has a handful of counts. V and J are TRBV27 and TRBJ1-2; 8 nucleotides align to TRBD1. The V and J ends lost 3 bases and 4 bases, in that order; junction bases with no gene match: 1. This CDR3 region has 13 residues. From germline, CDR1 is MNHEY and CDR2 SMNVEV (reference sequence). CDR3 residues: CASSFGQGYGYTF. The CDR3 DNA is TGTGCCAGCAGTTTCGGACAGGGCTATGGCTACACCTTC.

V usage is TRBV30 and J usage is TRBJ2-7, with TRBD1 as a possible D gene (5 bases). From germline, CDR1 is GTSNPN and CDR2 SVGIG (reference sequence). CDR3 length: 13 amino acids. V lost 1 base and J 2 bases, leaving 9 bases between the germline ends. The CDR3 DNA reads TGTGCCTGGAGTGAACCAGGGACCTACGAGCAGTACTTC. Its protein is CAWSEPGTYEQYF.

The chain carries TRBV4-3 and TRBJ2-7, with 10 bases lining up with TRBD1. V dropped 1 base and J dropped 3; count of bases not matched to a gene: 0. The CDR3 length is 14 residues. The germline gives CDR1 LGHNA, CDR2 YSLEER. CDR3 amino acids: CASSQGDRGYEQYF. CDR3 coding DNA: TGCGCCAGCAGCCAAGGGGACAGGGGCTACGAGCAGTACTTC.

This clone was observed once. The chain recombines TRBV5-1 with TRBJ1-2, with 9 positions matching TRBD1. V lost 2 bases and J lost 3; bases outside the gene matches: 2. The CDR3 has 14 residues. The germline V gene has CDR1 SGHRS and CDR2 YFSETQ. CDR3 sequence reads: CASSFGDRDYGYTF. The CDR3 coding sequence is TGCGCCAGCAGCTTTGGGGACAGGGACTATGGCTACACCTTC.

J is TRBJ2-3 and V is TRBV9; 9 nucleotides line up with TRBD2. CDR3 length equals 17 residues. CDR1 and CDR2 from the germline V gene are SGDLS and YYNGEE. Trimming cost V 0 bases and J 2 bases; bases outside gene matches: 7. The chain's CDR3 is CASSVGIAGAYTDTQYF. For the CDR3, the DNA is TGTGCCAGCAGCGTAGGAATAGCGGGAGCTTACACAGATACGCAGTATTTT.

This clone was counted between two and nine times. V is TRBV15 and J is TRBJ1-3, with D unresolved. CDR1 LNHNV and CDR2 YYDKDF come from the germline V gene (reference sequence). The CDR3 consists of 13 residues. V was trimmed by 1 base and J by 4 bases, leaving 5 bases between them. The CDR3 loop reads CATSRVQGNTIYF. DNA for the CDR3: TGTGCCACCAGCAGAGTCCAGGGAAACACCATATATTTT.

This chain uses TRBV5-1 with TRBJ2-7; 13 bases are a match to TRBD2. V lost 1 base, J lost 5 bases, and 3 bases stayed unmatched. CDR3 length: 15 amino acids. From germline, CDR1 is SGHRS and CDR2 YFSETQ. CDR3 amino acids: CASSLRLAGGHEQYF. CDR3 DNA sequence: TGCGCCAGCAGCTTGCGACTAGCGGGAGGCCACGAGCAGTACTTC.

This clone has more than one count but fewer than ten. This chain uses TRBV4-1 with TRBJ2-3; 9 bases align to TRBD1. CDR3 length: 14 amino acids. The J segment lost 5 bases and the V segment lost 1 base, leaving 1 base of the junction unmatched. CDR1 and CDR2 (germline): MGHRA, YSYEKL. The CDR3 loop reads CASSQVGQGDTQYF. The CDR3 DNA follows: TGCGCCAGCAGCCAAGTGGGACAGGGAGATACGCAGTATTTT.

This clone was recorded a few times. This chain links TRBV28 with TRBJ1-6; 7 nucleotides align to TRBD1. Trimming took 8 bases from V and 9 from J; bases not matched to a gene: 10. The germline V gene has CDR1 MDHEN and CDR2 SYDVKM. The length of the CDR3 is 14 residues. As DNA, the CDR3 is TGTGCCAGCGAGCAGGGACAGAGACCTTCACCCCTCCACTTT. Its translation is CASEQGQRPSPLHF.

This clone was seen only once. This rearrangement joins TRBV27 to TRBJ1-4; D is unclear. V was trimmed by 5 bases and J by 4 bases, leaving 23 bases between them. CDR1 MNHEY and CDR2 SMNVEV come from the germline V gene (reference sequence). The CDR3 sequence is 18 residues long. The CDR3: CASSLVARPRGVNEKLFF. Here the CDR3 DNA reads TGTGCCAGCAGTCTGGTGGCAAGACCTCGAGGAGTTAATGAAAAACTGTTTTTT. Combining the CDR3 with reference TRBV27 and TRBJ1-4 gives the whole variable domain EAQVTQNPRYLITVTGKKLTVTCSQNMNHEYMSWYRQDPGLGLRQIYYSMNVEVTDKGDVPEGYKVSRKEKRNFPLILESPSPNQTSLYFCASSLVARPRGVNEKLFFGSGTQLSVL.

The rearrangement joins TRBV5-4 to TRBJ1-2; 7 bases match TRBD1. Germline V lookup: CDR1 SGHNT, CDR2 YYREEE (reference sequence). CDR3 length equals 15 residues. J gave up 4 bases and V 4 bases, and 10 bases lay outside the gene matches. The CDR3 sequence is CASSMADRKVYGYTF. In nucleotides, the CDR3 is TGTGCCAGCAGCATGGCGGACAGGAAGGTCTATGGCTACACCTTC.

The V and J genes are TRBV6-5 and TRBJ2-3, with a weak D call TRBD2 (6 bases). The V end lost 5 bases, the J end lost 0 bases, and 12 bases lay between the germline ends. CDR3 length: 15 residues. Per germline, CDR1 MNHEY and CDR2 SVGAGI. Here the CDR3 reads CASSPPGLSTDTQYF. CDR3 DNA sequence: TGTGCCAGCAGTCCGCCGGGACTGAGCACAGATACGCAGTATTTT.